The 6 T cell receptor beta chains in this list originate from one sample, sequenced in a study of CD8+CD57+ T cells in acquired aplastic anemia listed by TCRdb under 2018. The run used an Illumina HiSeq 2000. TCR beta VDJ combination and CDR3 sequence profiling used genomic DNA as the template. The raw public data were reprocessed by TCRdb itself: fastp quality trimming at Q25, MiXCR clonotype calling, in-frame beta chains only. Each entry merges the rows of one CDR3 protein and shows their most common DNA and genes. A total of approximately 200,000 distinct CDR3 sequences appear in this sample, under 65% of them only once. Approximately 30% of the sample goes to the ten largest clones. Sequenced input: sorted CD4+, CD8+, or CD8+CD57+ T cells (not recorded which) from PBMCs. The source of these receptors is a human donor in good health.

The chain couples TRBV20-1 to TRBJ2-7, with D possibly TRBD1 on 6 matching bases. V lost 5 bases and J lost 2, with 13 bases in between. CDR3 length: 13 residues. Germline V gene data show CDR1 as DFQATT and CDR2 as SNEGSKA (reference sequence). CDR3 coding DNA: TGCAGTGCTCCAGACAGGCGAACCTACGAGCAGTACTTC. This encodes CSAPDRRTYEQYF.

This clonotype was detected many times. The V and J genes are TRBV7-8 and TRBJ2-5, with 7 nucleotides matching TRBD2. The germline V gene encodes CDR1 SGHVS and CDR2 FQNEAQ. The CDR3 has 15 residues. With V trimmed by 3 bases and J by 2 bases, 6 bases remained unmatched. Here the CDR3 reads CASSFAAGPQETQYF. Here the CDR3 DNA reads TGTGCCAGCAGCTTTGCAGCGGGGCCGCAAGAGACCCAGTACTTC.

CDR3 bases: TGTGCCAGTAGCATGGAGGGACATATGTCACCCCTCCACTTT. Translation: CASSMEGHMSPLHF. V usage is TRBV19 and J usage is TRBJ1-6; weak D call: TRBD1 (6 bases). Between the trimmed V and J ends, which lost 6 bases and 10 bases, there was a span of 16 bases. The V gene's germline CDR1 is LNHDA and CDR2 SQIVND (reference sequence). CDR3 length equals 14 residues. The complete variable domain, with remaining parts taken from reference TRBV19 and TRBJ1-6, reads DGGITQSPKYLFRKEGQNVTLSCEQNLNHDAMYWYRQDPGQGLRLIYYSQIVNDFQKGDIAEGYSVSREKKESFPLTVTSAQKNPTAFYLCASSMEGHMSPLHFGNGTRLTVT.

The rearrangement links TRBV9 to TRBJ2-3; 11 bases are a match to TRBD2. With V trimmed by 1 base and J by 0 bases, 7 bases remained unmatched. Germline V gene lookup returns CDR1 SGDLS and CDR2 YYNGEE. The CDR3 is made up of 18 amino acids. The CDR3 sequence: CASSVTSGGIISTDTQYF. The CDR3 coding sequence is TGTGCCAGCAGCGTAACTAGCGGGGGAATTATTAGCACAGATACGCAGTATTTT.

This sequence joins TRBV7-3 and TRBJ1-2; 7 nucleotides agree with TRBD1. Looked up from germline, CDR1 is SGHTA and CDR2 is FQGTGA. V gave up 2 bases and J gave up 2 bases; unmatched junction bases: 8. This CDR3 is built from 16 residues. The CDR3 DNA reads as TGTGCCAGCAGCTTACACCGGGACAGCTTAAACTATGGCTACACCTTC. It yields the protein CASSLHRDSLNYGYTF.

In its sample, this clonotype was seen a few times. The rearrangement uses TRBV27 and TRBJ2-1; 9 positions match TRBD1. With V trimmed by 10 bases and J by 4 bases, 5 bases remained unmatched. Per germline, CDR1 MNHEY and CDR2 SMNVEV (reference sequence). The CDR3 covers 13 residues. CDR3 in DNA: TGTGCCACTACGACAGGGGGTTACAATGAGCAGTTCTTC. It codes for CATTTGGYNEQFF.